This is a list of T cell receptor beta chains from one sample in a study of blood T cell repertoires in COVID-19. Repertoires were generated with immunoSEQ multiplex PCR, while TCRdb's copy carries only in-frame clones and drops some. The sample yields approximately 66,000 clones, around 90% seen once. The material sequenced was peripheral blood. These receptors were taken from a human donor with active COVID-19. The donor label of this sample is uncertain. CDR3s include the opening cysteine and the closing phenylalanine or tryptophan.

TRBJ2-5,TRBV9,CASSTRGGGQETQYF
TRBJ1-2,TRBV7-2,CASSLGSRETSGYGYTF
TRBJ2-4,TRBV7-2,CASSSRQGRNIQYF
TRBJ2-7,TRBV28,CASSLLGNYYEQYF
TRBJ1-6,TRBV5-4,CASSSLRGIVNSPLHF
TRBJ2-1,TRBV29-1,CSVESGSGGNEQFF
TRBJ2-2,TRBV20-1,CSATGAGELFF
TRBJ1-6,TRBV30,CAWSPRRDGGVYSYNSPLHF
TRBJ2-2,TRBV6-1,CASSGTSGRDGTGELFF
TRBJ1-2,TRBV19,CASSLRGTGPRGYTF
TRBJ2-3,TRBV4-3,CASSQDPAGGPLSTDTQYF
TRBJ2-1,TRBV9,CASSVGTSLAGGAWNEQFF
TRBJ2-3,TRBV3-1/TRBV3-2,CASNVGGQGLDTQYF
TRBJ2-7,TRBV10-3,CAISEAGTSVSYEQYF
TRBJ2-1,TRBV6-5,CASSYQGRFNNEQFF
TRBJ2-7,TRBV6-5,CASSYSTGQSSYEQYF
TRBJ1-5,TRBV11-2,CASSPTGQSNQPQHF
TRBJ2-7,TRBV2,CASRLDRDHF
TRBJ2-3,TRBV5-4,CASSLGLTGGPGTDTQYF
TRBJ2-2,TRBV19,CASSTNLVARGQGVTGELFF
TRBJ1-1,TRBV5-1,CASKEGGQNTEAFF
TRBJ2-5,TRBV3-1/TRBV3-2,CASSPGSEETQYF
TRBJ2-1,TRBV10-3,CAISGPFMGASSYNEQFF
TRBJ2-5,TRBV9,CASSVGGTSQETQYF
TRBJ2-3,TRBV28,CASSLPGQGLSVLEDTQYF
TRBJ2-1,TRBV4-3,CASSQERLEINEQFF
TRBJ2-5,TRBV11-2,CASSFTGQETQYF
TRBJ2-1,TRBV6-5,CASSYFRDNEQFF
TRBJ1-6,TRBV6-5,CASSRLPENSSPLHF
TRBJ2-5,TRBV9,CASSVGEGEETQYF
TRBJ2-7,TRBV11-2,CASSRAVYEQYF
TRBJ2-7,TRBV5-1,CASSLWTGTYEQYF
TRBJ1-1,TRBV7-2,CASSPDPLKTGDTEAFF
TRBJ2-3,TRBV25-1,CASSAQGMGTDTQYF
TRBJ1-1,TRBV6-5,CASSYSSTGKSEAFF
TRBJ2-1,TRBV27,CASGLAVNEQFF
TRBJ2-5,TRBV3-1/TRBV3-2,CASSQDQGVLSYF
TRBJ2-7,TRBV4-1,CASSGTGPYEQYF
TRBJ2-5,TRBV20-1,CSIKGLETQYF
TRBJ2-1,TRBV27,CASSPSSGQVYNEQFF
TRBJ2-5,TRBV10-1,CASSITDQETQYF
TRBJ1-6,TRBV4-2,CASSQEGAGGWNSPLHF
TRBJ1-4,TRBV7-2,CASSLRTGTGEKLFF
TRBJ2-7,TRBV27,CASALVGGTTSYEQYF
TRBJ2-1,TRBV2,CASRGLDYGNEQFF